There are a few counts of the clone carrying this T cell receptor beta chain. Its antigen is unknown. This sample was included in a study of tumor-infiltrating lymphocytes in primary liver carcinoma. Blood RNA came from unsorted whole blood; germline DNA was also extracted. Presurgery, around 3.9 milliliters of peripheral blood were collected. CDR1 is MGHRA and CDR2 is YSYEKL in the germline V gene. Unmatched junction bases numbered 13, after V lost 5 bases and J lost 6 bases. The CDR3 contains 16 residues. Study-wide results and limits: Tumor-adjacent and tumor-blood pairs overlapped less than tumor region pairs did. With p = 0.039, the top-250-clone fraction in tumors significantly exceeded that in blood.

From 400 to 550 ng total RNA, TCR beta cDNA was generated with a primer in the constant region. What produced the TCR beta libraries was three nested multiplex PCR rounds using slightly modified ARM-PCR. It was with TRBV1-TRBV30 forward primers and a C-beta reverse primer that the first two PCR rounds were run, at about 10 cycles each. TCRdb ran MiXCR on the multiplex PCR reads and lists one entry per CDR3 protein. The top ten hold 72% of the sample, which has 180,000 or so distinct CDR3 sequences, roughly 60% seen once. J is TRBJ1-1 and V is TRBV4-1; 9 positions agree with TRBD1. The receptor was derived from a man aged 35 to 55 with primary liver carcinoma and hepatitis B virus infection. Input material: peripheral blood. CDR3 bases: TGCGCCAGCAGCTTCGTTTCCGGGACAGGGCGGGCTGAAGCTTTCTTT. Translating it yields CASSFVSGTGRAEAFF.